These 12 T cell receptor beta chains were all obtained from the same sample, sequenced in a study of early T cells in non-severe SARS-CoV-2 infection. One entry per CDR3 protein, called by TCRdb with MiXCR from the 5' RACE reads. The sample records approximately 120,000 distinct CDR3 sequences, around 14% being singletons. The sequencing sample was made of whole blood. The receptors derive from an adult who was a healthcare worker with PCR-confirmed SARS-CoV-2 infection or an uninfected control (not recorded which).

The genes are TRBV11-2 and TRBJ2-3; the D is unclear. The length of the CDR3 is 15 residues. Germline CDR1 reads SGHAT; CDR2 reads FQNNGV. The V and J ends lost 0 bases and 0 bases respectively, with 7 bases between them. The CDR3 DNA is TGTGCCAGCAGCTTAGATGGCACTAGCACAGATACGCAGTATTTT. This translates into CASSLDGTSTDTQYF.

V gene TRBV6-5 combines with J gene TRBJ1-5, with 9 bases aligning to TRBD1. CDR3 length equals 15 residues. Per germline, CDR1 MNHEY and CDR2 SVGAGI. V lost 6 bases, J lost 1 base, and 4 bases stayed unmatched. CDR3 nucleotides: TGTGCCAGCAGCCCCGGGACAGGGAGCAATCAGCCCCAGCATTTT. Its translation: CASSPGTGSNQPQHF.

This clonotype was observed at least ten times. This chain connects TRBV10-3 to TRBJ2-7; TRBD1 agrees at 9 bases. Germline assignment: CDR1 ENHRY and CDR2 SYGVKD. There are 14 residues in the CDR3. J lost 7 bases, V lost 4 bases, and 8 bases had no gene match. Here the CDR3 reads CAISAPDRGWEQYF. CDR3 DNA: TGTGCCATCAGTGCCCCGGACAGGGGTTGGGAGCAGTACTTC.

This chain links TRBV29-1 with TRBJ2-2; 8 positions agree with TRBD1. V lost 4 bases, J lost 4 bases, and 2 bases stayed unmatched. The CDR3 contains 13 residues. In germline, CDR1 is SQVTM, CDR2 ANQGSEA. CDR3 sequence (DNA): TGCAGCGTTGCCCAGGGGGCCACCGGGGAGCTGTTTTTT. It yields the protein CSVAQGATGELFF.

Points on this clonotype: This may arise from a read error, as a much more abundant clone is one base away. The chain combines TRBV25-1 with TRBJ2-6; D remains unclear. CDR3 length: 14 residues. Germline CDR1 is MGHDK and CDR2 is SYGVNS. The DNA for the CDR3 is TGTGTCAGCTCACTCCTCTCTGGGGCCAACGTCCTGACTTTC. This encodes CVSSLLSGANVLTF.

The chain is built from TRBV4-1 and TRBJ2-7; 8 nucleotides agree with TRBD2. Trimming took 4 bases from V and 3 from J; bases not matched to a gene: 8. The germline V gene has CDR1 MGHRA and CDR2 YSYEKL. The CDR3 is made up of 15 amino acids. The CDR3 nucleotides are TGCGCCAGCAGCCTTCTGTCTGCGGGGGGCTACGAGCAGTACTTC. Translating it yields CASSLLSAGGYEQYF.

This clonotype was observed a few times. The V gene is TRBV20-1, the J gene TRBJ2-1; 11 bases line up with TRBD2. V trimming: 0 bases; J trimming: 10 bases; junction bases outside the gene matches: 8. Germline V gene data show CDR1 as DFQATT and CDR2 as SNEGSKA (reference sequence). The CDR3 consists of 15 residues. This chain's CDR3 is CSARDASGGYEEQFF. The CDR3 DNA is TGCAGTGCTAGAGACGCTAGCGGGGGGTATGAGGAGCAGTTCTTC.

CDR3 protein: CASSLGTGGSNQPQHF. CDR3 in DNA: TGTGCCAGCTCACTCGGCACAGGCGGGAGCAATCAGCCCCAGCATTTT. This chain links TRBV18 with TRBJ1-5; TRBD1 is a possible D gene (5 bases). Germline V lookup: CDR1 KGHSH, CDR2 LQKENI. The CDR3 runs 16 residues. Trimming left V 4 bases short and J 1 base short, with 14 bases between. Supplemented by reference TRBV18 and TRBJ1-5, the full variable domain reads NAGVMQNPRHLVRRRGQEARLRCSPMKGHSHVYWYRQLPEEGLKFMVYLQKENIIDESGMPKERFSAEFPKEGPSILRIQQVVRGDSAAYFCASSLGTGGSNQPQHFGDGTRLSIL.

The V gene is TRBV5-4, the J gene TRBJ2-5, with 8 bases that match TRBD1. This CDR3 region has 15 residues. CDR1 SGHNT and CDR2 YYREEE come from the germline V gene (reference sequence). The J segment lost 5 bases and the V segment lost 1 base, leaving 7 bases of the junction unmatched. As DNA, the CDR3 is TGTGCCAGCAGCTTGAAGGACAGGGTTTTCGAGACCCAGTACTTC. Amino acid sequence: CASSLKDRVFETQYF.

The chain carries TRBV7-2 and TRBJ2-2; D call uncertain. Deletions cut 4 bases from V and 6 bases from J, with 6 bases between. Per germline, CDR1 SGHTA and CDR2 FQGNSA. CDR3 length: 12 residues. The CDR3 loop is CASSSVAGELFF. CDR3 sequence (DNA): TGTGCCAGCAGCTCTGTAGCCGGGGAGCTGTTTTTT. Full variable domain (missing parts from reference TRBV7-2 and TRBJ2-2): GAGVSQSPSNKVTEKGKDVELRCDPISGHTALYWYRQSLGQGLEFLIYFQGNSAPDKSGLPSDRFSAERTGGSVSTLTIQRTQQEDSAVYLCASSSVAGELFFGEGSRLTVL.

The J gene is TRBJ2-2, the V gene TRBV19; 8 positions match TRBD1. Germline values: CDR1 LNHDA, CDR2 SQIVND (reference sequence). This CDR3 has 16 residues. J was trimmed by 4 bases and V by 6 bases; bases with no gene match: 10. The CDR3 DNA follows: TGTGCCAGTAGGGACAGGGACCAGGGGAGCACCGGGGAGCTGTTTTTT. Translation gives CASRDRDQGSTGELFF.

V usage is TRBV7-3 and J usage is TRBJ1-1; D perhaps matches TRBD1 (5 bases). The CDR3 extends over 16 amino acids. V was trimmed by 5 bases and J by 4 bases, leaving 20 bases between them. CDR1 SGHTA and CDR2 FQGTGA come from the germline V gene. CDR3 loop: CASSNQGPSISTEAFF. CDR3 coding DNA: TGTGCCAGCAGCAACCAGGGACCCTCGATTAGCACTGAAGCTTTCTTT.